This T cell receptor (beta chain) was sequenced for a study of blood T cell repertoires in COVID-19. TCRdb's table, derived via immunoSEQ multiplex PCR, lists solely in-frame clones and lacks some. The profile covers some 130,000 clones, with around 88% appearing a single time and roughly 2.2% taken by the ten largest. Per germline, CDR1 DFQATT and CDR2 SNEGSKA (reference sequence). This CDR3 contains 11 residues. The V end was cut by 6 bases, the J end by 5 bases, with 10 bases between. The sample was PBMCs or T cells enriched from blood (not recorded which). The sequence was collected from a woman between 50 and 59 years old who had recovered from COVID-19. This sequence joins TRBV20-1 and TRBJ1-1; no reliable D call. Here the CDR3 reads CSAYQATEAFF. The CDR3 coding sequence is TGCAGTGCCTACCAGGCTACTGAAGCTTTCTTT.